This T cell receptor beta chain was sequenced during a study of blood T cell repertoires in COVID-19 (dated by TCRdb to 2018 to 2020). Describing the broader study: Collaborator samples came from the United States, Italy and Spain and covered acute and convalescent phases of COVID-19. The material from the prospective study consisted of cDNA or gDNA derived from T cells, B-cell-depleted T cells, or PBMCs. Deeply sampled blood TCRbeta repertoires from subjects exposed to, actively infected with, or recovered from COVID-19 were included in the dataset. The repertoires were released in a freely available public database intended as a resource for research on the immune response to SARS-CoV-2. Samples were obtained from the ongoing ImmuneRACE study (first 160 participants) and from 1,254 subjects provided by 6 global collaborators. Nearly every sample came with metadata listing a de-identified subject ID, COVID-19 status, age in years and sex. Where HLA class I and class II types were available, the types were taken from metadata supplied by the sample provider, not from assay-based typing.

On this clone itself: Its antigen specificity is not known. Base qualities are missing; no much larger clone stands one base away.

TCRbeta CDR3 regions were amplified from genomic DNA by means of the immunoSEQ Assay, a bias-controlled multiplex PCR. The original pipeline was this. The number of nucleated cells in each sample was estimated from the amplification of reference gene primers within the assay. Sequence reads were collapsed and filtered to measure the absolute abundance of every unique TCRbeta CDR3 rearrangement. For each sample, productive Simpson clonality was calculated as the square root of Simpson's diversity index across productive rearrangements. TCRdb holds this immuneACCESS table with in-frame rearrangements only. Some clones are missing; in checked studies, unresolved V genes explain under half, and the rest has no known cause. Clone size and the V and J calls come from that table; the DNA yielded D and trimming. The sample has about 180,000 clones on record, around 77% of them singletons. The ten largest clones take up 6.5% of the sample.

The collaborating institutions used their own protocols to collect whole blood in K2EDTA tubes. For TCRbeta analysis, collaborators shipped samples as frozen whole blood, isolated PBMCs, or DNA extracted from either of those sample types. Trimming removed 7 bases from V and 4 bases from J, leaving 11 bases between the germline ends. Sequences MNHEY (CDR1) and SMNVEV (CDR2) are obtained from the germline V gene (reference sequence). Including cysteine and phenylalanine, the CDR3 has 14 amino acids. The read is trimmed to its CDR3 DNA, 42 bases read in frame from base 1. Here is what the overall study found, with its caveats: How much clinical and demographic metadata was included differed by source and by participant, and the metadata was provided uncurated.

The chain links TRBV27 with TRBJ1-6, with no confident D gene call. The sample consisted of peripheral blood. The TCR sequence derives from a man between 65 and 79 years old with active or convalescent COVID-19. The DNA sequence follows: TGTGCCAGCACTTCCCTCCTATATAATTCACCCCTCCACTTT. Its translation is CASTSLLYNSPLHF.